What follows are 4 T cell receptor beta chains derived from one specimen sequenced in a study of T cell repertoires in cytomegalovirus infection. One entry per CDR3 protein results from TCRdb running MiXCR on the reads. The data contain roughly 860,000 distinct CDR3 sequences, roughly 33% of them singletons. No cognate antigen is known for these TCRs. The sequences come from cultured CD8+ T cells from PBMCs, collected from culture after CMV antigen stimulation. The receptors stem from a human donor in good health (CMV status not recorded). Some clones in this sample may be carry-over from other donors' samples.

This clonotype was counted at least ten times. This chain connects TRBV12-3 or TRBV12-4 to TRBJ2-1; 7 bases map to TRBD1. V shed 4 bases and J 7 bases; nucleotides not matched to a gene: 4. The length of the CDR3 is 13 residues. DNA of the CDR3: TGTGCCAGCAGTTGGGACAGCCTAAATGAGCAGTTCTTC. Protein: CASSWDSLNEQFF.

There are many counts of this clonotype. This CDR3 is CASSSTQLPAYEQYF. CDR3 nucleotide sequence: TGTGCCAGCAGTTCAACGCAGCTTCCCGCCTACGAGCAGTACTTC. The rearrangement joins TRBV12-3 or TRBV12-4 to TRBJ2-7; D gene unclear. V was clipped by 4 bases and J by 2 bases, with 15 bases between them. CDR3 size: 15 residues.

A few counts support this clonotype. The gene calls are TRBV7-6 and TRBJ2-1; tentative D call: TRBD1 (6 bases). V shed 5 bases and J shed 1 base, with 15 bases lying between them. Germline CDR1 is SGHVS and CDR2 is FNYEAQ. The CDR3 extends over 16 amino acids. CDR3 sequence reads: CASSHPTGKSYNEQFF. DNA for the CDR3: TGTGCCAGCAGCCATCCCACAGGGAAGTCCTACAATGAGCAGTTCTTC.

This clonotype was picked up many times. V and J are TRBV24-1 and TRBJ2-1, with 7 positions matching TRBD2. From germline, CDR1 is KGHDR and CDR2 SFDVKD. Germline trimming cut 4 bases from V and 2 bases from J; bases unmatched to any gene: 4. This CDR3 is 15 amino acids long. The CDR3 DNA reads as TGTGCCACCAGTGACCAGCGGGGCCCCTACAATGAGCAGTTCTTC. Protein: CATSDQRGPYNEQFF.